This TCR beta chain was sequenced during a study of early stage breast cancer tumors. Study-level information: The ER+/PR+/HER2- tumors included eight ductal and a handful of lobular carcinomas.

Notes on this clone: What it recognizes is unknown.

Blood replicates held 0.5 ug DNA, tumor or normal breast about 1.5 ug, two each. Produced via immunoSEQ multiplex PCR; TCRdb's table is partial and in-frame only. Of some 47,000 clones detected, 65% to 90% appear once; the ten largest clones hold under 1.5%. Germline V gene sequence: CDR1 KGHSH, CDR2 LQKENI. Trimming removed 5 bases from V and 3 bases from J, with 12 bases in between. This CDR3 contains 14 residues. Study-wide results and caveats: Bulk DNA sequencing of unsorted cells missed chain pairing and markers.

Sequencing was done on a sample of blood. The receptor's source is a person aged 45 to 59 with breast cancer. The chain employs TRBV18 and TRBJ2-3; the D is unclear. The DNA of the CDR3 is TGTGCCAGCTCATCACAACTTAGGACAGATACGCAGTATTTT. This translates into CASSSQLRTDTQYF.